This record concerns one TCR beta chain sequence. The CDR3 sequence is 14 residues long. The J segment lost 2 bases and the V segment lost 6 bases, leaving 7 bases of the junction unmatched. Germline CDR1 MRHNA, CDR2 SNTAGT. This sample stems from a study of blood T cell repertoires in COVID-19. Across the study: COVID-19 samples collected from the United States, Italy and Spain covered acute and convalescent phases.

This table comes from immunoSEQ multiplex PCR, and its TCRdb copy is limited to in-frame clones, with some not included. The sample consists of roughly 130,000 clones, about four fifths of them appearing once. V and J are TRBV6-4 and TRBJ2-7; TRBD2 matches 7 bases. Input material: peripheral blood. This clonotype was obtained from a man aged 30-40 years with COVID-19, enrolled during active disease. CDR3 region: CASREGGVAYEQYF. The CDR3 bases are TGTGCCAGCAGAGAGGGAGGGGTTGCCTACGAGCAGTACTTC.